The 23 T cell receptor beta chains presented below share a single source sample, sequenced in a study of blood T cell repertoires in COVID-19. Clones were read by immunoSEQ multiplex PCR, and TCRdb kept only the in-frame ones, dropping some. The sample holds around 170,000 clones, about 86% seen once. The specimen was peripheral blood. The source of these receptors is a young man with active or convalescent COVID-19.

V gene TRBV4-1 combines with J gene TRBJ1-1, with D possibly matching TRBD1 (5 bases). With 0 bases removed from V and 4 bases from J, the gap between germline ends came to 6 bases. In germline, CDR1 is MGHRA, CDR2 YSYEKL. The CDR3 totals 13 residues. The CDR3 here is CASSQERGTEAFF. Here the CDR3 DNA reads TGCGCCAGCAGCCAAGAAAGGGGCACTGAAGCTTTCTTT.

This clone was seen a few times. The chain has TRBV6-5 and TRBJ2-5; D gene uncertain. V was pared by 10 bases and J by 5 bases, with 8 bases between. The CDR3 sequence is 10 residues long. The V gene's germline CDR1 is MNHEY and CDR2 SVGAGI. The CDR3 sequence: CATLPETQYF. CDR3 DNA: TGTGCCACCCTACCTGAGACCCAGTACTTC.

This CDR3 reads CASSIGGRGGLQETQYF. Written as DNA, the CDR3 is TGTGCCAGTAGTATAGGAGGGAGGGGGGGGCTCCAAGAGACCCAGTACTTC. This chain uses TRBV19 with TRBJ2-5, with D perhaps TRBD2 (7 bases). In germline, CDR1 is LNHDA, CDR2 SQIVND (reference sequence). This CDR3 is 17 amino acids long. With 1 base removed from V and 1 base from J, the gap between germline ends came to 16 bases.

With regard to this clone: A much larger clone differs from this one at a single base, so this may be a read error. Distinct nucleotide sequences in the sample also encode this CDR3. The chain joins TRBV4-1 to TRBJ1-4; 10 nucleotides line up with TRBD1. The CDR3 consists of 14 residues. Germline V gene lookup returns CDR1 MGHRA and CDR2 YSYEKL. The CDR3 DNA sequence: TGCGCCAGCAGCCACCGGACAGGGGGTGAAAAATTGTTTTTT. It translates to CASSHRTGGEKLFF.

The chain uses TRBV27 and TRBJ1-2; TRBD1 might be the D (5 bases). Trimming shortened V by 0 bases and J by 4 bases, and 9 bases separated the two germline ends. This CDR3 is 14 amino acids long. Germline loops: CDR1 MNHEY, CDR2 SMNVEV (reference sequence). This CDR3 is CASSLSGGPYGYTF. The DNA of the CDR3 is TGTGCCAGCAGTTTATCCGGGGGTCCCTATGGCTACACCTTC.

This chain links TRBV3-1 (or the pseudogene TRBV3-2) with TRBJ2-5; D remains ambiguous. Germline V gene lookup returns CDR1 LGHDT and CDR2 YNNKEL (reference sequence). The CDR3 covers 12 residues. V was trimmed by 7 bases and J by 6 bases, leaving 12 bases between them. The chain's CDR3 is CASTSSPKTQYF. CDR3 nucleotide sequence: TGTGCCAGCACCTCAAGCCCAAAGACCCAGTACTTC.

The rearrangement uses TRBV4-3 and TRBJ2-2; TRBD1 matches at 9 bases. Germline-derived CDR1 and CDR2 are LGHNA and YSLEER. V dropped 4 bases and J dropped 6; count of bases not matched to a gene: 3. The CDR3 loop spans 14 amino acids. The CDR3 DNA follows: TGCGCCAGCAGCCGACAGGGGGAAGCCGGGGAGCTGTTTTTT. Protein product: CASSRQGEAGELFF.

The gene calls are TRBV19 and TRBJ2-7; D perhaps matches TRBD1 (5 bases). The germline V gene encodes CDR1 LNHDA and CDR2 SQIVND (reference sequence). The V end was cut by 3 bases, the J end by 2 bases, with 11 bases between. The CDR3 runs to 14 residues. The CDR3 sequence is CASSILAGTYEQYF. CDR3 in DNA: TGTGCCAGTAGTATCCTGGCAGGGACCTACGAGCAGTACTTC.

There are a few counts of this clone. V gene TRBV10-1 combines with J gene TRBJ2-7, with D hard to call. In germline, CDR1 is WNHNN, CDR2 SYGVQD (reference sequence). V gave up 9 bases and J gave up 1 base, with 16 bases separating them. The CDR3 totals 14 residues. Here the CDR3 DNA reads TGCGCCAGGCTCAGACTGAACGGGTCCTACGAGCAGTACTTC. Translated: CARLRLNGSYEQYF.

V and J are TRBV20-1 and TRBJ2-2, with TRBD1 matching over 7 bases. The germline CDR1 and CDR2 sequences are DFQATT and SNEGSKA (reference sequence). The CDR3 length is 15 residues. J was trimmed by 5 bases and V by 3 bases; bases with no gene match: 9. DNA for the CDR3: TGCAGTGCTAGTACAGGGGAAACGCGGACCGGGGAGCTGTTTTTT. Translating it yields CSASTGETRTGELFF.

The chain couples TRBV4-3 to TRBJ2-3; the match to TRBD2 covers 7 bases. The length of the CDR3 is 17 residues. After removal of 1 base from V and 6 bases from J, the junction contained 13 bases not matched to a gene. CDR1 and CDR2 from the germline V gene are LGHNA and YSLEER. CDR3 in amino acids: CASSQGRTISGGDTQYF. The CDR3 nucleotides are TGCGCCAGCAGCCAAGGGAGGACTATCTCCGGGGGGGATACGCAGTATTTT.

The genes are TRBV11-3 and TRBJ2-7, with D tentatively TRBD1 (5 bases). This CDR3 has 13 amino acids. Germline CDR1 is SGHNT and CDR2 is YENEEA. The ends were cut back, 4 bases at V and 4 bases at J, with 11 bases in the middle. This chain's CDR3 is CASSSARDYEQYF. The CDR3 DNA sequence: TGTGCCAGCAGCTCGGCCAGGGATTACGAGCAGTACTTC.

This chain connects TRBV6-5 to TRBJ1-5; D ambiguous. Germline CDR1 and CDR2: MNHEY and SVGAGI. Between the trimmed V and J ends, which lost 2 bases and 0 bases, there was a span of 8 bases. The CDR3 totals 15 residues. The CDR3 protein is CASSYGPDSNQPQHF. The DNA for the CDR3 is TGTGCCAGCAGTTACGGGCCGGATAGCAATCAGCCCCAGCATTTT.

The genes are TRBV24-1 and TRBJ2-3; 8 bases agree with TRBD2. This CDR3 is 18 amino acids long. V lost 0 bases to trimming and J lost 1 base; unmatched junction nucleotides: 8. Germline loops: CDR1 KGHDR, CDR2 SFDVKD. The CDR3 region has the DNA TGTGCCACCAGTGATTTGCAGGAGGCGGGAGGAGGCACAGATACGCAGTATTTT. Amino acids: CATSDLQEAGGGTDTQYF.

J is TRBJ1-2 and V is TRBV6-6, with a tentative D call TRBD1 (5 bases). The CDR3 extends over 13 amino acids. Trimming pared 3 bases from V and 6 bases from J, leaving 11 bases between. Germline lookup yields CDR1 MNHNY and CDR2 SVGAGI (reference sequence). DNA for the CDR3: TGTGCCAGCAGTTATGAGACAGATCATGGCTACACCTTC. Its protein product is CASSYETDHGYTF.

The gene calls are TRBV4-1 and TRBJ2-5; D call uncertain. V lost 1 base and J 1 base, leaving 4 bases between the germline ends. CDR3 size: 13 residues. Germline-derived CDR1 and CDR2 are MGHRA and YSYEKL. CDR3 sequence reads: CASSQVLQETQYF. CDR3 in DNA: TGCGCCAGCAGCCAAGTTCTCCAAGAGACCCAGTACTTC.

The chain carries TRBV28 and TRBJ1-2; 8 positions match TRBD1. The length of the CDR3 is 13 residues. Germline-derived CDR1 and CDR2 are MDHEN and SYDVKM. V was pared by 4 bases and J by 7 bases, with 5 bases of the junction left unmatched. CDR3 coding DNA: TGTGCCAGCAGTTCGGACAGGGTGGCTGGCTACACCTTC. Its translation is CASSSDRVAGYTF.

This clone was detected once. The chain couples TRBV30 to TRBJ2-5; no firm D call. Trimming left V 1 base short and J 1 base short, with 7 bases between. This CDR3 comprises 13 residues. Looked up from germline, CDR1 is GTSNPN and CDR2 is SVGIG (reference sequence). CDR3 sequence: CAWSGGSQETQYF. In nucleotides, the CDR3 is TGTGCCTGGAGTGGAGGTAGCCAAGAGACCCAGTACTTC.

The J gene is TRBJ2-3, the V gene TRBV5-5; 7 bases line up with TRBD2. Losses at the gene ends were 2 bases for V and 2 bases for J; bases not matched to a gene: 8. Germline V gene data show CDR1 as SGHKS and CDR2 as YYEKEE (reference sequence). This CDR3 is built from 16 residues. DNA of the CDR3: TGTGCCAGCAGCTTAGGTGGACTAGGGTTCACAGATACGCAGTATTTT. Translating it yields CASSLGGLGFTDTQYF.

In DNA form, the CDR3 reads TGTGCCAGCGGACAGGGAGGTTACGAGCAGTACTTC. Protein: CASGQGGYEQYF. The chain carries TRBV5-4 and TRBJ2-7; TRBD1 matches 8 bases. In germline, CDR1 is SGHNT, CDR2 YYREEE (reference sequence). This CDR3 is built from 12 residues. The V and J ends lost 7 bases and 4 bases, in that order; junction bases with no gene match: 4.

The V call is TRBV5-1, the J call TRBJ1-1, with D perhaps matching TRBD1 (6 bases). CDR1 and CDR2 (germline): SGHRS, YFSETQ. Trimming shortened V by 5 bases and J by 5 bases, and 13 bases separated the two germline ends. CDR3 length: 13 residues. As DNA, the CDR3 is TGCGCCAGCAGAGAGGGGGGGAGGACTGAAGCTTTCTTT. It is translated as CASREGGRTEAFF.

The chain is built from TRBV4-1 and TRBJ2-7; no definite D call. There are 14 residues in the CDR3. Germline-derived CDR1 and CDR2 are MGHRA and YSYEKL. Trimming shortened V by 0 bases and J by 1 base, and 7 bases separated the two germline ends. CDR3 in DNA: TGCGCCAGCAGCCAAGACTCTAATTCCTACGAGCAGTACGTC. Amino acids: CASSQDSNSYEQYV.

The chain links TRBV5-1 to TRBJ2-2; 9 bases are shared with TRBD2. The CDR3 has 17 residues. V lost 4 bases to trimming and J lost 6 bases; unmatched junction nucleotides: 13. Germline V lookup: CDR1 SGHRS, CDR2 YFSETQ. CDR3 sequence: CASSPEGGGAGAGELFF. CDR3 nucleotides: TGCGCCAGCAGCCCGGAAGGCGGGGGGGCCGGGGCCGGGGAGCTGTTTTTT.